This T cell receptor (beta chain) was recorded in a study of shared clonotypes between healthy human individuals. Libraries were prepared by immunoSEQ multiplex PCR; TCRdb keeps only in-frame clonotypes and omits some of them. The table has approximately 1,500,000 clones, approximately 97% seen once. Germline V lookup: CDR1 ENHRY, CDR2 SYGVKD. Trimming pared 8 bases from V and 0 bases from J, leaving 11 bases between. The CDR3 length is 14 residues. The source of this sequence is a man aged 25-45 years in good health. Sequenced material: naive CD4+ T cells sorted from blood. The subset: CD45RA+ positively selected. The chain joins TRBV10-3 to TRBJ1-5, with a tentative D call TRBD1 (5 bases). This chain's CDR3 is CAIGTEYSNQPQHF. The CDR3 nucleotides read TGTGCCATCGGGACCGAGTATAGCAATCAGCCCCAGCATTTT.